The 25 T cell receptor beta chains in this list originate from one sample, sequenced in a study of blood T cell repertoires in COVID-19 (dated by TCRdb to the early 2020s). The method was the immunoSEQ multiplex PCR assay. Not all clones reach the TCRdb copy of this immuneACCESS table, which keeps in-frame sequences only. Checked studies attribute under half of the gap to unresolved V genes and leave the rest unexplained. Counted in this sample were more than 250,000 clones; 70% to 90% of them appeared once. The ten top clones hold approximately 6% of the sample. The sample comprised PBMCs or T cells enriched from blood (not recorded which). The receptor set was obtained from a woman aged 40 to 50 who had recovered from COVID-19.

CDR3 nucleotide sequence: TGTGCCTGGAGTCCCTACTACTCGACAGGGAAGGATGAAGCTTTCTTT. Residues: CAWSPYYSTGKDEAFF. The J gene is TRBJ1-1, the V gene TRBV30; the match to TRBD1 covers 7 bases. The CDR3 runs to 16 residues. Germline CDR1 is GTSNPN and CDR2 is SVGIG (reference sequence). The V and J ends lost 2 bases and 7 bases, in that order; junction bases with no gene match: 16.

This chain uses TRBV5-4 with TRBJ2-2; a weak D match, TRBD1 (6 bases). The germline gives CDR1 SGHNT, CDR2 YYREEE (reference sequence). V gave up 3 bases and J gave up 1 base, with 13 bases separating them. The CDR3 sequence is 16 residues long. CDR3 loop: CASSSASGQNTGELFF. The DNA of the CDR3 is TGTGCCAGCAGCTCGGCATCGGGACAGAACACCGGGGAGCTGTTTTTT.

The rearrangement links TRBV28 to TRBJ2-7; D call uncertain. The V gene's germline CDR1 is MDHEN and CDR2 SYDVKM. The CDR3 sequence is 14 residues long. V was trimmed by 6 bases and J by 0 bases, leaving 12 bases between them. CDR3 loop: CASRPWAVSYEQYF. The CDR3 coding sequence is TGTGCCAGCAGGCCGTGGGCTGTCTCCTACGAGCAGTACTTC. The variable domain in full, with the rest retrieved from reference TRBV28 and TRBJ2-7, is DVKVTQSSRYLVKRTGEKVFLECVQDMDHENMFWYRQDPGLGLRLIYFSYDVKMKEKGDIPEGYSVSREKKERFSLILESASTNQTSMYLCASRPWAVSYEQYFGPGTRLTVT.

The chain employs TRBV7-2 and TRBJ2-7; 7 nucleotides line up with TRBD2. CDR1 is SGHTA and CDR2 is FQGNSA in the germline V gene. CDR3 size: 13 residues. The V segment lost 2 bases and the J segment 5 bases; nucleotides outside the gene matches: 3. The CDR3 DNA follows: TGTGCCAGCAGCTTAAACAGCGGGGACGAGCAGTACTTC. Translation gives CASSLNSGDEQYF.

The chain joins TRBV6-5 to TRBJ1-1, with 9 bases aligning to TRBD1. V was clipped by 2 bases and J by 5 bases; unmatched bases: 9. CDR1 and CDR2 from the germline V gene are MNHEY and SVGAGI. The CDR3 has 16 residues. Here the CDR3 reads CASSYLEGQGGTEAFF. The CDR3 DNA reads TGTGCCAGCAGTTACCTGGAGGGACAGGGAGGTACTGAAGCTTTCTTT.

The rearrangement links TRBV28 to TRBJ2-6; 7 bases are a match to TRBD2. J gave up 2 bases and V 7 bases, and 5 bases lay outside the gene matches. The CDR3 has 15 residues. The V gene's germline CDR1 is MDHEN and CDR2 SYDVKM. The CDR3 protein is CASTLAGAGANVLTF. The CDR3 coding sequence is TGTGCCAGCACGTTGGCGGGAGCTGGGGCCAACGTCCTGACTTTC.

This sequence joins TRBV7-3 and TRBJ2-3, with TRBD1 as a possible D gene (5 bases). Germline V gene data show CDR1 as SGHTA and CDR2 as FQGTGA. V lost 4 bases and J 2 bases, leaving 10 bases between the germline ends. The CDR3 extends over 14 amino acids. CDR3 sequence (DNA): TGTGCCAGCAGCTCGCGGACACCCACAGATACGCAGTATTTT. Protein product: CASSSRTPTDTQYF.

The CDR3 loop reads CASSQDVRGQKLFF. The CDR3 DNA reads as TGCGCCAGCAGCCAAGATGTCAGGGGGCAAAAACTGTTTTTT. The gene calls are TRBV4-1 and TRBJ1-4; 8 nucleotides agree with TRBD1. This CDR3 is built from 14 residues. The V gene end was trimmed by 0 bases and the J gene end by 9 bases; junction bases not matched to a gene: 3. Germline CDR1 reads MGHRA; CDR2 reads YSYEKL.

Comment on this clone: A much larger clone lies one base from this, so it may be a read error. This same CDR3 is encoded by further DNA sequences in the sample. The CDR3 DNA sequence: TGTGCCAGCAGCTCCGGGACAGGGGGCTACGAGCAGTACTTC. It is translated as CASSSGTGGYEQYF. The chain joins TRBV6-5 to TRBJ2-7, with TRBD1 matching 11 bases. The trim removed 6 bases at V and 3 bases at J, leaving 4 bases unmatched. Germline lookup yields CDR1 MNHEY and CDR2 SVGAGI. CDR3 length: 14 residues.

CDR3 DNA sequence: TGTGCCAGCAGTTTAATGACAGTCAGGTATAGCAATCAGCCCCAGCATTTT. The encoded protein is CASSLMTVRYSNQPQHF. This rearrangement joins TRBV2 to TRBJ1-5; maybe TRBD1 (5 bases). V was pared by 5 bases and J by 0 bases, with 17 bases between. The germline V gene has CDR1 SNHLY and CDR2 FYNNEI. This CDR3 comprises 17 residues.

The chain links TRBV5-6 to TRBJ2-5, with no clear D. The CDR3 is made up of 14 amino acids. The V gene's germline CDR1 is SGHDT and CDR2 YYEEEE. Trimming removed 3 bases from V and 0 bases from J, with 9 bases in between. The CDR3 DNA is TGTGCCAGCAGCTCCGCCGGGTACCAAGAGACCCAGTACTTC. It yields the protein CASSSAGYQETQYF.

The chain uses TRBV13 and TRBJ2-7, with D possibly TRBD1 on 6 matching bases. Germline CDR1 is PRHDT and CDR2 is FYEKMQ (reference sequence). CDR3 length: 13 residues. The V and J ends lost 6 bases and 0 bases respectively, with 9 bases between them. CDR3 region: CASRDRGSYEQYF. In DNA form, the CDR3 reads TGTGCCAGCAGGGACAGAGGCTCCTACGAGCAGTACTTC.

The chain links TRBV11-1 to TRBJ2-1; 7 positions agree with TRBD2. The CDR3 extends over 15 amino acids. Looked up from germline, CDR1 is SGHAT and CDR2 is FQDESV (reference sequence). V gave up 2 bases and J gave up 5 bases; unmatched junction bases: 6. The CDR3, as DNA: TGTGCCAGCAGCTTAAGCGGGAACACACACAATGAGCAGTTCTTC. Translating gives CASSLSGNTHNEQFF. The whole variable domain, remainder taken from reference TRBV11-1 and TRBJ2-1, is EAEVAQSPRYKITEKSQAVAFWCDPISGHATLYWYRQILGQGPELLVQFQDESVVDDSQLPKDRFSAERLKGVDSTLKIQPAELGDSAMYLCASSLSGNTHNEQFFGPGTRLTVL.

The gene calls are TRBV3-1 (or the pseudogene TRBV3-2) and TRBJ1-6, with 9 nucleotides matching TRBD1. The CDR3 totals 15 residues. CDR1 is LGHDT and CDR2 is YNNKEL in the germline V gene (reference sequence). V was pared by 5 bases and J by 9 bases, with 8 bases of the junction left unmatched. CDR3 loop: CASSSRDRVSSPLHF. The DNA for the CDR3 is TGTGCCAGCAGCTCTCGGGACAGGGTTTCTTCACCCCTCCACTTT.

This rearrangement joins TRBV24-1 to TRBJ1-5; maybe TRBD1 (5 bases). Germline V gives CDR1 KGHDR, CDR2 SFDVKD. Between the trimmed V and J ends, which lost 9 bases and 5 bases, there was a span of 13 bases. This CDR3 spans 13 amino acids. CDR3 nucleotide sequence: TGTGCCACCGGGGCAGGGCCGGATCAGCCCCAGCATTTT. Amino acid sequence: CATGAGPDQPQHF.

The chain combines TRBV7-3 with TRBJ2-2, with D tentatively TRBD1 (5 bases). The V end lost 3 bases, the J end lost 1 base, and 9 bases lay between the germline ends. The CDR3 covers 15 residues. Germline V gene sequence: CDR1 SGHTA, CDR2 FQGTGA. CDR3 sequence (DNA): TGTGCCAGCAGCTTGAAGGGGCGGAACACCGGGGAGCTGTTTTTT. This encodes CASSLKGRNTGELFF.

About this clone itself: This CDR3 is also generated by other DNA sequences in the sample. The chain recombines TRBV5-1 with TRBJ2-1, with TRBD2 matching 14 bases. The CDR3 loop spans 17 amino acids. Germline V gene sequence: CDR1 SGHRS, CDR2 YFSETQ. With 3 bases clipped from V and 4 bases from J, the junction kept 6 bases outside the gene matches. CDR3 nucleotides: TGCGCCAGCAGCTCGGGACTAGCGGGAGTAGGGTACAATGAGCAGTTCTTC. Its protein product is CASSSGLAGVGYNEQFF.

The chain couples TRBV7-9 to TRBJ2-7; D possibly corresponds to TRBD2 (7 bases). The CDR3 covers 16 residues. Germline CDR1 is SEHNR and CDR2 is FQNEAQ (reference sequence). Trimming removed 5 bases from V and 4 bases from J, with 21 bases in between. The CDR3: CASSPLMGRGKYEQYF. DNA for the CDR3: TGTGCCAGCAGCCCCCTGATGGGGAGGGGGAAGTACGAGCAGTACTTC.

CDR3 coding DNA: TGTGCCAGCAGTTACACTCCCGTGAACACCGGGGAGCTGTTTTTT. Amino acids: CASSYTPVNTGELFF. The V call is TRBV6-2 or TRBV6-3, the J call TRBJ2-2, with D unresolved. CDR1 and CDR2 (germline): MNHEY, SVGEGT. This CDR3 has 15 residues. V was shortened by 2 bases and J by 1 base, with 8 bases between the two germline ends.

V usage is TRBV28 and J usage is TRBJ2-2, with D tentatively TRBD1 (6 bases). Trimming removed 7 bases at V and 3 bases at J, with 12 bases between. The CDR3 length is 14 residues. From germline, CDR1 is MDHEN and CDR2 SYDVKM. The CDR3 loop reads CASITGPDTGELFF. In nucleotides, the CDR3 is TGTGCCAGCATCACAGGGCCTGACACCGGGGAGCTGTTTTTT.

CDR3: CASSRSTGYTEAFF. CDR3 nucleotides: TGTGCCAGCAGCAGAAGTACAGGGTACACTGAAGCTTTCTTT. This chain connects TRBV7-9 to TRBJ1-1, with D maybe TRBD1 (6 bases). CDR3 length: 14 residues. V was clipped by 5 bases and J by 3 bases, with 13 bases between them. The germline V gene encodes CDR1 SEHNR and CDR2 FQNEAQ (reference sequence). Together with reference TRBV7-9 and TRBJ1-1, the CDR3 gives the full variable domain: DTGVSQNPRHKITKRGQNVTFRCDPISEHNRLYWYRQTLGQGPEFLTYFQNEAQLEKSRLLSDRFSAERPKGSFSTLEIQRTEQGDSAMYLCASSRSTGYTEAFFGQGTRLTVV.

The chain links TRBV7-2 to TRBJ1-6; possibly TRBD1 for D (6 bases). Trimming took off 1 base at V and 7 bases at J, with 11 bases between the two ends. In germline, CDR1 is SGHTA, CDR2 FQGNSA. The CDR3 is made up of 15 amino acids. CDR3 region: CASSLVRGGNSPLHF. The CDR3 nucleotides are TGTGCCAGCAGCTTAGTGAGGGGGGGCAATTCACCCCTCCACTTT. Together with reference TRBV7-2 and TRBJ1-6, the CDR3 gives the full variable domain: GAGVSQSPSNKVTEKGKDVELRCDPISGHTALYWYRQSLGQGLEFLIYFQGNSAPDKSGLPSDRFSAERTGGSVSTLTIQRTQQEDSAVYLCASSLVRGGNSPLHFGNGTRLTVT.

This clone was seen only a few times. V usage is TRBV7-9 and J usage is TRBJ1-6; 10 bases map to TRBD1. The CDR3 spans 16 residues. The V gene's germline CDR1 is SEHNR and CDR2 FQNEAQ (reference sequence). V shed 5 bases, J shed 8 bases, and the junction held 9 bases outside the gene matches. The CDR3 DNA reads TGTGCCAGCAGCGTAGGGTTTGGGACAGGGGATTCACCCCTCCACTTT. It yields the protein CASSVGFGTGDSPLHF.

This clone was detected only once. CDR3 nucleotides: TGTGCCAGCAAGATAGCGGGAGGGCCGGGCACCGGGGAGCTGTTTTTT. Translated, it gives CASKIAGGPGTGELFF. The V and J genes are TRBV28 and TRBJ2-2; 11 positions agree with TRBD2. The germline gives CDR1 MDHEN, CDR2 SYDVKM. The CDR3 has 16 residues. J gave up 4 bases and V 7 bases, and 8 bases lay outside the gene matches.

This chain joins TRBV28 and TRBJ1-5; D not certain. CDR1 MDHEN and CDR2 SYDVKM come from the germline V gene. The CDR3 contains 12 residues. Deletions cut 5 bases from V and 7 bases from J, with 9 bases between. In DNA form, the CDR3 reads TGTGCCAGCAGTCTCCCCTCGCAGCCCCAGCATTTT. Its protein is CASSLPSQPQHF.